The present TCR beta chain was sequenced within a study of T cells after yellow fever vaccination. This clonotype was recorded many times. The antigen is not known. By 5'RACE template switching, TCR cDNA was produced, with a universal primer site and UMIs added in the process. TCRdb independently ran MiXCR on the 5' RACE reads; one entry per CDR3 protein. This sample has approximately 300,000 distinct CDR3 sequences; about 10% occur once, and the top ten carry over 3%. Study results and caveats: Faster peaking, at day 5 versus 15, marked a secondary response that was weaker. Bulk-population clonotypes that are abundant could appear as contaminants in FACS-sorted repertoires.

The sample was CD4+ T cells sorted from PBMCs, taken 45 days after the yellow fever booster vaccination. The sequence was collected from a man between 18 and 35 years old who received the YFV17D yellow fever vaccine.

The CDR3 here is CASSRGTGGWYEQYF. CDR3 nucleotide sequence: TGTGCCAGCTCACGGGGGACAGGGGGCTGGTACGAGCAGTACTTC. The rearrangement joins TRBV18 to TRBJ2-7; TRBD1 matches 12 bases. Trimming at V came to 4 bases and at J to 4 bases, leaving 5 bases not matched to a gene. The V gene's germline CDR1 is KGHSH and CDR2 LQKENI. The CDR3 totals 15 residues.